This is a list of T cell receptor beta chains from one sample in a study of blood T cell repertoires in COVID-19. The repertoire was sequenced with immunoSEQ multiplex PCR; TCRdb's copy has only in-frame clones and lacks some. The sample has about 74,000 clones; about 88% are singletons. Sample: peripheral blood. The receptors shown here come from a human donor in a cohort sampled during active COVID-19. CDR3s include the opening cysteine and the closing phenylalanine or tryptophan. The D gene is left open where the match is weak. Size tells how often a clone was seen (once, few, many) or the class of an expanded clone, and some rows leave it out.

TRBV28	.	TRBJ2-7	.	CASSLGAGSPYEQYF	TGTGCCAGCAGTTTAGGCGCGGGATCCCCCTACGAGCAGTACTTC
TRBV9	.	TRBJ2-7	.	CASSGLQGFSRSHEQYF	TGTGCCAGCAGCGGGCTACAGGGTTTTAGCCGGTCCCACGAGCAGTACTTC
TRBV27	.	TRBJ2-1	.	CASRMGTYSYNEQFF	TGTGCCAGCAGAATGGGGACTTACTCCTACAATGAGCAGTTCTTC
TRBV12-1	.	TRBJ2-1	.	CASSSNSGNNEQFF	TGTGCCAGCAGCTCCAATAGCGGGAACAATGAGCAGTTCTTC
TRBV12-3/TRBV12-4	.	TRBJ2-1	.	CASTQGLDNEQFF	TGTGCCAGCACACAGGGCTTAGACAATGAGCAGTTCTTC
TRBV27	.	TRBJ1-1	.	CASSLGTLKNTEAFF	TGTGCCAGCAGTCTAGGGACATTAAAGAACACTGAAGCTTTCTTT
TRBV12-3/TRBV12-4	.	TRBJ2-2	.	CASSLSFGGELFF	TGTGCCAGCAGTTTATCATTCGGCGGGGAGCTGTTTTTT
TRBV7-9	TRBD1	TRBJ1-1	.	CASSSRQGITEAFF	TGTGCCAGCAGCTCTCGACAGGGCATCACTGAAGCTTTCTTT
TRBV6-6	.	TRBJ2-7	few	CASSAYTGPSGEQYF	TGTGCCAGCAGTGCTTACACAGGGCCATCGGGCGAGCAGTACTTC
TRBV9	TRBD2	TRBJ2-1	once	CASSPTGLGYNEQFF	TGTGCCAGCAGCCCCACGGGACTAGGCTACAATGAGCAGTTCTTC
TRBV7-8	.	TRBJ1-1	.	CASSLASGFEAFF	TGTGCCAGCAGCTTAGCTTCCGGGTTTGAAGCTTTCTTT
TRBV5-4	.	TRBJ1-1	.	CASSLGEGETEAFF	TGTGCCAGCAGCTTGGGGGAGGGGGAGACTGAAGCTTTCTTT
TRBV29-1	.	TRBJ1-1	.	CSVGVGTYEAFF	TGCAGCGTTGGTGTAGGGACATATGAAGCTTTCTTT